The entry below describes one TCR beta chain. The antigen it recognizes is unknown. This sample was taken from a study of monozygotic twins with inflammatory bowel disease (dated by TCRdb to about 2019). Regarding the research as a whole: In total, approximately 30 monozygotic twin pairs made up the full study: 19 Danish pairs, all IBD-discordant, plus nine German pairs, of which four were IBD-concordant and five were IBD-discordant. Within discordant pairs, disease-associated traits were sought mainly by comparing IBD patients with their genetically identical healthy co-twins. Each individual had, on average, about 151 000 unique TCRalpha sequences and 181 000 unique TCRbeta sequences available for analysis. Paper-wide results and their limitations: Background noise and inter-individual variability may have been introduced into the repertoires by the differing immunosuppressive treatments among patients. No difference in repertoire similarity was observed between concordant and discordant twins, possibly owing to limited statistical power. The analysis was unable to tell apart different T cell subtypes. No single strong signal or clonotype linked to IBD turned up in the results, so the idea that one exists was not supported. IBD patients shared fewer clonotypes with other individuals than healthy twins did, most markedly in patients showing signs of disease activity. IBD patients had lower TCRbeta repertoire diversity, measured by the inverse Simpson index, than their healthy co-twins.

Library method: 5' RACE. The input for every TCR library was 3,500 to 4,500 ng of total RNA. For each sample, cDNA synthesis was carried out in eight separate reactions using SMARTScribe reverse transcriptase. Unique molecular identifiers containing a 6-nucleotide sample barcode were introduced through template switching during cDNA synthesis. TCRalpha and TCRbeta cDNA was amplified in two nested PCRs of about 17 and 10 cycles, and bead purification was carried out after each PCR. Before amplification, the cDNA was treated with uracil DNA-glycosylase and purified using the QIAquick PCR purification kit. The second PCR added Illumina TruSeq-compatible adapters along with sample-specific barcodes. TapeStation and Qubit were used to check library quality and concentration, and about 5.2 ng of each library went into the pool. The pooled libraries were sequenced with 2 x 100 bp reads and custom sequencing primers on an Illumina HiSeq2500 single-index Rapid Run. Per the original workflow: UMI-based consensus assembly with MiGEC version 1.2.6 was used to correct PCR and sequencing errors. MiXCR version 2.1.1 was used to carry out V(D)J alignment, clonotype assembly and CDR3 extraction. To normalise gene usage, clonotype sharing and MAIT/NKT TCR abundance, the analysis used the top 1000, 10 000 and 20 000 clonotypes per sample. Diversity was computed as the inverse Simpson index with the vegan R package after downsampling to 27 000 UMIs. Paired Mann-Whitney U tests were applied to discordant twin pairs, with Benjamini-Hochberg correction for multiple testing. Reprocessed by TCRdb, the reads give a single entry per CDR3 protein sequence, without DNA. The V and J calls were determined by TCRdb, not by the authors. This sample's table contains about 450,000 distinct CDR3 sequences. The ten largest clonotypes hold 2.4% of the sample.

From each donor, a roughly 2.5 ml peripheral blood sample was drawn into PAXgene tubes and stored at -80 degrees C. Total RNA was isolated from whole blood with the PAXgene blood miRNA kit on an automated QIAcube, without T cell sorting. Peripheral blood from monozygotic twin pairs concordant or discordant for inflammatory bowel disease was subjected to deep TCRalpha and TCRbeta repertoire profiling with unique molecular barcoding. Smoking habits were recorded for all twin pairs, and each individual was classified as a current, former or never smoker. Measured from the cysteine to the phenylalanine, the CDR3 is 13 residues long. No DNA appears here. The germline V gene gives CDR1 as SGHTA and CDR2 as FQGTGA.

The sequencing input was blood. This clonotype was sampled from a human donor with ulcerative colitis or Crohn's disease, or a healthy co-twin of an affected twin (not recorded which). The rearranged segments are TRBV7-3 and TRBJ2-7; the TRBD2 assignment by TCRdb is unverifiable without DNA. The CDR3 is CASSFAGGYEQYF.